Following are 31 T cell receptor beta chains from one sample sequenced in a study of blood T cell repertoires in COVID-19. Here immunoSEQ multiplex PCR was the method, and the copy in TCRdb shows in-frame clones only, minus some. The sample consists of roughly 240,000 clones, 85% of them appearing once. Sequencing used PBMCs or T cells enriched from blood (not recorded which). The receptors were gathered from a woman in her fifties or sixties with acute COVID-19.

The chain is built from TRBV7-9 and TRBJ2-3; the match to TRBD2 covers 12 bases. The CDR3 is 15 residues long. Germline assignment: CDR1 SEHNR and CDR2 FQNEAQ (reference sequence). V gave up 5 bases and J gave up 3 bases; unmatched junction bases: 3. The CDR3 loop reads CASSTTSGGTDTQYF. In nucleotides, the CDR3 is TGTGCCAGCAGCACGACTAGCGGGGGTACAGATACGCAGTATTTT. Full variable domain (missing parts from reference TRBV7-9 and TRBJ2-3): DTGVSQNPRHKITKRGQNVTFRCDPISEHNRLYWYRQTLGQGPEFLTYFQNEAQLEKSRLLSDRFSAERPKGSFSTLEIQRTEQGDSAMYLCASSTTSGGTDTQYFGPGTRLTVL.

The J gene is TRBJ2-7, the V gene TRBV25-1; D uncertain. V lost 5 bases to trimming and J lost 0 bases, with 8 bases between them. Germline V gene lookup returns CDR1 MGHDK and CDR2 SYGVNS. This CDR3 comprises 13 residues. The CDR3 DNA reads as TGTGCCAGCAGTCCAGGAAGCTCCTACGAGCAGTACTTC. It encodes CASSPGSSYEQYF.

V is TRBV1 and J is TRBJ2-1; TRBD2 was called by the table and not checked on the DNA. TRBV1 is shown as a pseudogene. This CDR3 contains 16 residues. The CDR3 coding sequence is TGCACCAGCAGCCAACCCCCCCTAGCGGGGGAGAGTGAGCAGTTCTTC. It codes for CTSSQPPLAGESEQFF.

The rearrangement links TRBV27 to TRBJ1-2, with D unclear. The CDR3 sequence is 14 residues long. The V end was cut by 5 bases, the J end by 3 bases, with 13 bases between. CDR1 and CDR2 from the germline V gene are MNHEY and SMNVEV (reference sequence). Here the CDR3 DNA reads TGTGCCAGCAGTCCCTCGGGAAGGGACTATGGCTACACCTTC. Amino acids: CASSPSGRDYGYTF.

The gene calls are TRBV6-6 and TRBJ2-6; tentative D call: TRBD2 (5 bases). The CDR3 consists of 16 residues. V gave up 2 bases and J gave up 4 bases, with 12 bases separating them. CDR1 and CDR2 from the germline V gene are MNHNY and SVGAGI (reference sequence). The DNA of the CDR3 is TGTGCCAGCAGTTACGGCGAGGGTACAGGGGCCAACGTCCTGACTTTC. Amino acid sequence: CASSYGEGTGANVLTF.

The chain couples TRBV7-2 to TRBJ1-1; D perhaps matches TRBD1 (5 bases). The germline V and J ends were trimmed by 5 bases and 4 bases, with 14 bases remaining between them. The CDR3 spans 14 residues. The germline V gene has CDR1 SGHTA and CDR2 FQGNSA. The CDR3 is CASSARALGTEAFF. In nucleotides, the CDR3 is TGTGCCAGCAGCGCCAGGGCCTTGGGCACTGAAGCTTTCTTT.

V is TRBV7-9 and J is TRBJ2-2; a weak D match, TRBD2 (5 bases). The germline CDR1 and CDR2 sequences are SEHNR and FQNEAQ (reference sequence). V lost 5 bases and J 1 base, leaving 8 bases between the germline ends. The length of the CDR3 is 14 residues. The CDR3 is CASSAGLNTGELFF. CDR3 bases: TGTGCCAGCAGCGCTGGACTGAACACCGGGGAGCTGTTTTTT.

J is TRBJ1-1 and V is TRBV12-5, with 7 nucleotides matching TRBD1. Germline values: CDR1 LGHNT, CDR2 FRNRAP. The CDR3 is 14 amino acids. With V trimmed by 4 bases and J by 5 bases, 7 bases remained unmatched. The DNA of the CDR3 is TGTGCTAGTGGTTGGGGGACAGTTTCTACTGAAGCTTTCTTT. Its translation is CASGWGTVSTEAFF.

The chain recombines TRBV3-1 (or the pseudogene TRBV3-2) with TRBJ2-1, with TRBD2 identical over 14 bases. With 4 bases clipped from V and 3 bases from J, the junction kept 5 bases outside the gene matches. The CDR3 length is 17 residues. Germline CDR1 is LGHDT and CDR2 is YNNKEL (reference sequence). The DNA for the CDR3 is TGTGCCAGCAGCCGGACTAGCGGGGGGCCTGGCTACAATGAGCAGTTCTTC. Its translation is CASSRTSGGPGYNEQFF.

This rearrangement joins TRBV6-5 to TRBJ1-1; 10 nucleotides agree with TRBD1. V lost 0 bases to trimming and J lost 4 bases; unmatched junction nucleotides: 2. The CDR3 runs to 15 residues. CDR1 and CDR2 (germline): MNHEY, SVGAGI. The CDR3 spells CASSYSGQGFTEAFF. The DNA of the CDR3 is TGTGCCAGCAGTTACTCGGGACAGGGGTTCACTGAAGCTTTCTTT.

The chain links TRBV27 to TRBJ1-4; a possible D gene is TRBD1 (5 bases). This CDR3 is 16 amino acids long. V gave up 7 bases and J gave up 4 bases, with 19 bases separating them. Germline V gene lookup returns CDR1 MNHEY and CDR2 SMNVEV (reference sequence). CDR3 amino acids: CASTRHLQAGNEKLFF. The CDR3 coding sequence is TGTGCCAGCACCAGACACTTACAGGCCGGTAATGAAAAACTGTTTTTT.

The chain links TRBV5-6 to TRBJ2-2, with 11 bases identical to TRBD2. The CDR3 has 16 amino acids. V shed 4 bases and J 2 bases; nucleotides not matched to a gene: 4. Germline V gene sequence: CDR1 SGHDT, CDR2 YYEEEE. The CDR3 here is CASSVGTSGNTGELFF. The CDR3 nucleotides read TGTGCCAGCAGCGTTGGGACTAGCGGTAACACCGGGGAGCTGTTTTTT.

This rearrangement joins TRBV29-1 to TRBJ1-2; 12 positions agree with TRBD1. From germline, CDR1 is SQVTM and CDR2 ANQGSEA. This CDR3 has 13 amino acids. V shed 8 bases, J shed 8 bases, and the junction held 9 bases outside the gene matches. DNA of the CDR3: TGCAGCACTTCGGGACAGGGGGCATACGGCTACACCTTC. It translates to CSTSGQGAYGYTF.

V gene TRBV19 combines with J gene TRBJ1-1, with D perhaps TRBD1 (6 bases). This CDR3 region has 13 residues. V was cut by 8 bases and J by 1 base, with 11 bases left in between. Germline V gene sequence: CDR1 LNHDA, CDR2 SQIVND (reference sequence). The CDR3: CASQGRGNTEAFF. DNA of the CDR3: TGTGCCAGTCAGGGCAGGGGGAACACTGAAGCTTTCTTT.

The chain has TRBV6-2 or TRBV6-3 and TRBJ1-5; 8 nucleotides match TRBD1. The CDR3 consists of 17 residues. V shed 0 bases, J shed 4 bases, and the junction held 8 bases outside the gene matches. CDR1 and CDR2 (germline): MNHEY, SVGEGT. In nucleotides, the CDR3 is TGTGCCAGCAGTTACTCGGGAGGACAGGGACCTAATCAGCCCCAGCATTTT. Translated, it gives CASSYSGGQGPNQPQHF.

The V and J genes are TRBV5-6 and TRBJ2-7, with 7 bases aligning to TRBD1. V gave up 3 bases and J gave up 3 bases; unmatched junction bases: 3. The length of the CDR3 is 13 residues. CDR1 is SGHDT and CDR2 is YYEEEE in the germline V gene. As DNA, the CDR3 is TGTGCCAGCAGCTCGAACAGGGGCTACGAGCAGTACTTC. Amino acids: CASSSNRGYEQYF.

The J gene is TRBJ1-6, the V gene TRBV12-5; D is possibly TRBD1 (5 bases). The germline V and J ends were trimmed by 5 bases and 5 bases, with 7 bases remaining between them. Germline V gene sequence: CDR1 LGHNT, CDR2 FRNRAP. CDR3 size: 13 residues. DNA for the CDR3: TGTGCTAGTGGTGGGACTCATAATTCACCCCTCCACTTT. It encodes CASGGTHNSPLHF.

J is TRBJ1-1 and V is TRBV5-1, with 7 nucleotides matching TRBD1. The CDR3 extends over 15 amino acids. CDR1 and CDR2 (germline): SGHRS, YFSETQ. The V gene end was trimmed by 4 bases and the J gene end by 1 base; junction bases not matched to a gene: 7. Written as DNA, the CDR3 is TGCGCCAGCAGCCTGACAGGGAAACCGAACACTGAAGCTTTCTTT. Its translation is CASSLTGKPNTEAFF.

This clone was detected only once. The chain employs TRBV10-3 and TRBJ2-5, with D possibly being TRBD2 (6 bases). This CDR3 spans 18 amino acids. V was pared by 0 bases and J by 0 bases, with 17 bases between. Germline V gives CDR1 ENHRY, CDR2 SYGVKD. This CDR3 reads CAISESGQGLAYQETQYF. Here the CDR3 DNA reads TGTGCCATCAGTGAGTCAGGGCAGGGACTGGCCTACCAAGAGACCCAGTACTTC.

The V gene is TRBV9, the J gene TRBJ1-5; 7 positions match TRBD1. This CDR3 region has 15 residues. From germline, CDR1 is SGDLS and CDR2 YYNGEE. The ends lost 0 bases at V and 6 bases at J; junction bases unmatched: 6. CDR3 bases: TGTGCCAGCAGCGTAGGGCAGGGGGACCGTCAGCCCCAGCATTTT. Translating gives CASSVGQGDRQPQHF.

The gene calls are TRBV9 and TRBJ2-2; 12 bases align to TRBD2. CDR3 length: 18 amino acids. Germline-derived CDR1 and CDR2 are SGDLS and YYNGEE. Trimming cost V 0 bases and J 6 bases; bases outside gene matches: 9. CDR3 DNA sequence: TGTGCCAGCAGCGTAGAGTGGTCGCTAGCGGGGGGGTCCGGGGAGCTGTTTTTT. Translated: CASSVEWSLAGGSGELFF.

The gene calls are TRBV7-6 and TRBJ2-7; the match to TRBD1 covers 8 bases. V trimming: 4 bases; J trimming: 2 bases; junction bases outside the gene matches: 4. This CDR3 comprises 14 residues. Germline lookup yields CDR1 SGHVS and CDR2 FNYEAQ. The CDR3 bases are TGTGCCAGCAGCTCCCAGACAGGGGCCTACGAGCAGTACTTC. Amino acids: CASSSQTGAYEQYF.

CDR3 in DNA: TGCGCCAGCAGCTTAGGACAGCCTAACTATGGCTACACCTTC. This codes for CASSLGQPNYGYTF. The chain recombines TRBV5-1 with TRBJ1-2, with D possibly being TRBD1 (6 bases). Trimming cost V 2 bases and J 0 bases, with 8 bases left between them. CDR3 length: 14 residues. Germline CDR1 is SGHRS and CDR2 is YFSETQ.

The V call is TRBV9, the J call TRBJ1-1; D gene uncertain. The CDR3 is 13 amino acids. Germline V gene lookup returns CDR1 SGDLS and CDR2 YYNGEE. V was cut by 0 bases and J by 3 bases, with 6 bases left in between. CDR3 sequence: CASSVGLYTEAFF. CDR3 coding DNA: TGTGCCAGCAGCGTAGGGCTCTACACTGAAGCTTTCTTT.

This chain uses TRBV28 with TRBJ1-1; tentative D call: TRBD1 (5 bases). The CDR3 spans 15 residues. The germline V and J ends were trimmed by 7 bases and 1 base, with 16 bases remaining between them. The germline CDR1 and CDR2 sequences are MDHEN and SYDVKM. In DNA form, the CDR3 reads TGTGCCAGCAATCCTGACAGTCTAGAGAACACTGAAGCTTTCTTT. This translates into CASNPDSLENTEAFF.

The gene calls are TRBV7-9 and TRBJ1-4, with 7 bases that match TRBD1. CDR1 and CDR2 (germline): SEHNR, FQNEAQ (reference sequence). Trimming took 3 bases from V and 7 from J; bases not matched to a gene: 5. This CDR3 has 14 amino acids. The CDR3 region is CASSFTGAGEKLFF. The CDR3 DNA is TGTGCCAGCAGCTTTACAGGGGCCGGTGAAAAACTGTTTTTT.

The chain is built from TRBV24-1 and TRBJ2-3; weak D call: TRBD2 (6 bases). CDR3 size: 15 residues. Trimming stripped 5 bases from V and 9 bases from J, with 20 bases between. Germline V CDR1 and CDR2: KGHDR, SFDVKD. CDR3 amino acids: CATSGSGTAKETQYF. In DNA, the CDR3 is TGTGCCACCAGTGGTTCCGGGACTGCAAAGGAAACGCAGTATTTT.

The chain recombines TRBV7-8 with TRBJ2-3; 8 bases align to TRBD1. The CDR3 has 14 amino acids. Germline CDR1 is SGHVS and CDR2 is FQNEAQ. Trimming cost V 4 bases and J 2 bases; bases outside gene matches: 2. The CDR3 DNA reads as TGTGCCAGCAGCTCGGACAGGGACACAGATACGCAGTATTTT. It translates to CASSSDRDTDTQYF. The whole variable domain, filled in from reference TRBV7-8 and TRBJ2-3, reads GAGVSQSPRYKVAKRGQDVALRCDPISGHVSLFWYQQALGQGPEFLTYFQNEAQLDKSGLPSDRFFAERPEGSVSTLKIQRTQQEDSAVYLCASSSDRDTDTQYFGPGTRLTVL.

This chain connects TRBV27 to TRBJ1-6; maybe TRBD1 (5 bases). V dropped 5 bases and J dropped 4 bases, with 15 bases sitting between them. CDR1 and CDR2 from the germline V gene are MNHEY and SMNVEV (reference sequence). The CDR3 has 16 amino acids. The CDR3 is CASSPPGQGYNSPLHF. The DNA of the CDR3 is TGTGCCAGCAGTCCCCCCGGGCAGGGATATAATTCACCCCTCCACTTT.

The CDR3 nucleotides read TGTGCCAGCAGCCTAGGATTGGGTGAAGCTTTCTTT. Encoded protein: CASSLGLGEAFF. V is TRBV5-5 and J is TRBJ1-1; D not certain. V lost 4 bases and J 7 bases, leaving 11 bases between the germline ends. The CDR3 totals 12 residues. The germline V gene has CDR1 SGHKS and CDR2 YYEKEE (reference sequence).

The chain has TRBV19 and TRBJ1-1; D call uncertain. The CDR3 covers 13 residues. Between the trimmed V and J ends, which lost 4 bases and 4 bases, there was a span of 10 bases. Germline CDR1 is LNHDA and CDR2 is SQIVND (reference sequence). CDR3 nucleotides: TGTGCCAGTAGTACGACTTCGGGCACTGAAGCTTTCTTT. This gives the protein CASSTTSGTEAFF.